These T cell receptor beta chains were read from a single sample in a study of neurological immune-mediated disorders. Each CDR3 protein gets one entry after TCRdb re-called the 5' RACE reads with MiXCR. The sample has 25,000 to 30,000 distinct CDR3 sequences, about 15% seen once. The sample consisted of CD4+ T cells from blood. The source of these receptors is a female donor with HTLV-1-associated myelopathy (HAM/TSP). Each CDR3 is given with its conserved first and last residue. D genes are given only for firm matches. Only part of the rows carry a size: once, few, many, or a class if the clone is expanded.

13,many,TRBV20-1,TRBJ1-3,.,CSVSGLAANTIYF,TGCAGTGTATCTGGGCTAGCCGCGAACACCATATATTTT
16,many,TRBV24-1,TRBJ2-3,TRBD2,CATSDPGAGSLDTQYF,TGTGCCACCAGTGACCCCGGAGCGGGATCACTAGATACGCAGTATTTT
12,many,TRBV29-1,TRBJ1-2,.,CSVGQASYGYTF,TGCAGCGTGGGACAAGCGTCCTATGGCTACACCTTC
16,many,TRBV10-3,TRBJ2-2,TRBD1,CAISKWDSSNTGELFF,TGTGCCATCAGTAAATGGGACAGCTCAAACACCGGGGAGCTGTTTTTT
14,many,TRBV20-1,TRBJ2-1,.,CSADTGFAYNEQFF,TGCAGTGCTGATACAGGGTTCGCCTACAATGAGCAGTTCTTC
17,many,TRBV7-9,TRBJ2-3,.,CASSPTVGDMITDTQYF,TGTGCCAGCAGCCCGACGGTGGGGGACATGATCACAGATACGCAGTATTTT
11,many,TRBV2,TRBJ1-1,.,CASTLNTEAFF,TGTGCCAGCACCTTGAACACTGAAGCTTTCTTT
15,many,TRBV24-1,TRBJ2-2,TRBD2,CATSDLLADTGELFF,TGTGCCACCAGTGATCTTCTAGCGGACACCGGGGAGCTGTTTTTT
14,.,TRBV7-9,TRBJ2-1,TRBD2,CASSLGLTGGPKFF,TGTGCCAGCAGCCTGGGACTAACGGGGGGGCCGAAGTTCTTC
15,many,TRBV5-1,TRBJ2-3,.,CASIDGSQSTDTQYF,TGCGCCAGCATAGACGGGAGTCAATCCACAGATACGCAGTATTTT
18,many,TRBV20-1,TRBJ2-3,TRBD2,CSAPALAGGHGVLDTQYF,TGCAGTGCACCGGCACTAGCGGGGGGGCATGGGGTTTTAGATACGCAGTATTTT
15,many,TRBV14,TRBJ2-6,.,CASSRYYSGANVLTF,TGTGCCAGCAGCCGCTATTACTCTGGGGCCAACGTCCTGACTTTC
17,many,TRBV28,TRBJ1-5,.,CASSLLKDYYSNQPQHF,TGTGCCAGCAGTTTATTAAAGGACTACTATAGCAATCAGCCCCAGCATTTT
12,.,TRBV3-1,TRBJ2-7,.,CASLTEGYEQYF,TGTGCCAGCCTCACCGAGGGTTACGAGCAGTACTTC
12,many,TRBV2,TRBJ2-1,.,CASNPLGAEQFF,TGTGCCAGCAACCCACTGGGAGCTGAGCAGTTCTTC
15,.,TRBV7-2,TRBJ2-6,.,CASSPEAGTNNVLTF,TGTGCCAGCAGCCCCGAGGCCGGGACGAACAACGTCCTGACTTTC
10,once,TRBV29-1,TRBJ1-1,.,CTGIGGEAFF,TGCACCGGGATAGGGGGTGAAGCTTTCTTT
14,many,TRBV21-1,TRBJ2-7,.,CASSKARQGSEQYF,TGTGCCAGCAGCAAAGCTCGACAGGGTAGCGAGCAGTACTTC
13,many,TRBV7-2,TRBJ2-5,.,CASSSISAETQYF,TGTGCCAGCAGCTCAATTAGCGCGGAGACCCAGTACTTC
14,many,TRBV20-1,TRBJ2-1,TRBD1,CSARGGQGGHEQFF,TGCAGTGCTAGAGGGGGACAGGGTGGACATGAGCAGTTCTTC
14,many,TRBV7-8,TRBJ2-2,TRBD2,CASWRERGVGELFF,TGTGCCAGCTGGCGGGAGAGGGGAGTCGGGGAGCTGTTTTTT
13,medium-sized,TRBV29-1,TRBJ2-5,TRBD1,CSVKGQGQETQYF,TGCAGCGTTAAAGGACAGGGCCAAGAGACCCAGTACTTC
15,many,TRBV10-3,TRBJ2-7,TRBD2,CAISEMSAGAFEQYF,TGTGCCATCAGTGAGATGTCAGCGGGGGCCTTCGAGCAGTACTTC
15,many,TRBV20-1,TRBJ2-3,TRBD2,CSAISGGQSTDTQYF,TGCAGTGCTATCAGCGGGGGACAAAGCACAGATACGCAGTATTTT
15,many,TRBV20-1,TRBJ2-3,TRBD1,CSARRAGGQGDTQYF,TGCAGTGCTAGACGGGCAGGAGGACAGGGAGATACGCAGTATTTT
14,many,TRBV20-1,TRBJ2-7,TRBD2,CSAKTSGGVYEQYF,TGCAGTGCTAAGACTAGCGGGGGGGTCTACGAGCAGTACTTC
12,.,TRBV19,TRBJ1-1,.,CASRRKDREAFF,TGTGCCAGCCGGCGTAAGGATAGGGAAGCTTTCTTT
14,many,TRBV5-1,TRBJ2-7,.,CASSLEISRYEQYF,TGCGCCAGCAGCTTGGAGATCTCACGATACGAGCAGTACTTC
14,many,TRBV9,TRBJ2-7,TRBD2,CASSVDLRGGEQYF,TGTGCCAGCAGCGTAGATCTGCGGGGGGGAGAGCAGTACTTC
15,many,TRBV6-6,TRBJ2-5,.,CASKGGGGYQETQYF,TGTGCCAGCAAGGGAGGGGGCGGGTACCAAGAGACCCAGTACTTC
13,many,TRBV7-2,TRBJ2-5,TRBD2,CASSLRTSGTQYF,TGTGCCAGCAGCCTCAGGACTAGTGGGACCCAGTACTTC
18,.,TRBV20-1,TRBJ1-2,TRBD1,CSAQFRGRTGIGNYGYTF,TGCAGTGCTCAGTTTCGCGGCAGGACAGGGATCGGAAACTATGGCTACACCTTC
12,.,TRBV18,TRBJ1-1,.,CASSPTNAEAFF,TGTGCCAGCTCACCTACTAACGCTGAAGCTTTCTTT
15,many,TRBV4-1,TRBJ2-7,.,CASSQDLGQDEVQYF,TGCGCCAGCAGCCAAGATTTAGGACAAGATGAGGTGCAGTACTTC
16,many,TRBV5-1,TRBJ2-7,TRBD2,CASSQTSVGTSYEQYF,TGCGCCAGCAGCCAAACTAGCGTAGGAACCTCCTACGAGCAGTACTTC
16,many,TRBV12-3/TRBV12-4,TRBJ2-1,TRBD2,CASSSPLGLARNEQFF,TGTGCCAGCAGTTCCCCTTTAGGACTAGCCCGCAATGAGCAGTTCTTC
13,many,TRBV20-1,TRBJ1-2,TRBD1,CSASASGGDGYTF,TGCAGTGCTAGTGCCTCAGGGGGGGATGGCTACACCTTC
18,.,TRBV20-1,TRBJ2-1,TRBD2,CSATNLPGLAGGIDEQFF,TGCAGTGCTACGAACCTACCGGGACTAGCGGGAGGGATTGATGAGCAGTTCTTC
15,many,TRBV5-1,TRBJ2-1,TRBD2,CASRLAGGPYNEQFF,TGCGCCAGCAGATTAGCGGGGGGGCCCTACAATGAGCAGTTCTTC
15,many,TRBV20-1,TRBJ1-5,.,CSASAGPGDNQPQHF,TGCAGTGCTAGTGCTGGACCCGGGGACAATCAGCCCCAGCATTTT
15,many,TRBV7-9,TRBJ1-4,.,CASSARSATNEKLFF,TGTGCCAGCAGCGCCAGAAGCGCAACTAATGAAAAACTGTTTTTT
16,many,TRBV7-3,TRBJ2-3,TRBD2,CASSLTVSGGSDTQYF,TGTGCCAGCAGCTTAACTGTTAGCGGGGGTTCGGATACGCAGTATTTT
17,many,TRBV5-1,TRBJ2-6,TRBD1,CASSLTTGAAGANVLTF,TGCGCCAGCAGCTTGACGACAGGGGCGGCTGGGGCCAACGTCCTGACTTTC
16,few,TRBV7-6,TRBJ2-1,.,CASSLAPSPAYNEQFF,TGTGCCAGCAGCTTAGCCCCATCACCGGCCTACAATGAGCAGTTCTTC
22,.,TRBV7-8,TRBJ2-4,TRBD2,CDSSPLGLAGGSGDFGKNIQYF,TGTGACAGCAGCCCTCTCGGACTAGCGGGAGGGTCGGGAGATTTCGGCAAAAACATTCAGTACTTC
17,many,TRBV6-6,TRBJ2-3,.,CASSYPTQLFGTDTQYF,TGTGCCAGCAGTTACCCTACCCAGCTCTTTGGCACAGATACGCAGTATTTT
14,.,TRBV7-8,TRBJ2-7,.,CANTWDIKQRERYF,TGTGCCAACACGTGGGACATCAAGCAAAGGGAGCGGTACTTC
14,many,TRBV20-1,TRBJ2-3,.,CSARRADSTDTQYF,TGCAGTGCTAGGAGGGCGGATAGCACAGATACGCAGTATTTT
10,.,TRBV29-1,TRBJ2-7,.,CSVGDKSEYF,TGCAGCGTTGGGGACAAATCGGAGTACTTC
14,many,TRBV20-1,TRBJ1-2,.,CSARVPTTNYGYTF,TGCAGTGCTAGAGTTCCCACAACTAACTATGGCTACACCTTC
15,many,TRBV18,TRBJ2-1,.,CASSPQGSSYNEQFF,TGTGCCAGCTCACCTCAGGGAAGCTCCTACAATGAGCAGTTCTTC
16,many,TRBV20-1,TRBJ2-6,.,CSARDPGSSGANVLTF,TGCAGTGCTAGAGACCCCGGCTCCTCTGGGGCCAACGTCCTGACTTTC
12,many,TRBV6-6,TRBJ2-1,.,CATTGSRNEQFF,TGTGCCACAACCGGCAGTCGCAATGAGCAGTTCTTC
16,many,TRBV28,TRBJ1-1,.,CASSFYFAGANTEAFF,TGTGCCAGCAGTTTTTACTTCGCGGGAGCGAACACTGAAGCTTTCTTT
17,.,TRBV5-1,TRBJ1-1,.,CASSYPGGGNPNTEAFF,TGCGCCAGCAGCTACCCTGGGGGGGGGAACCCGAACACTGAAGCTTTCTTT
15,many,TRBV5-1,TRBJ2-1,TRBD2,CASSLISGSYNEQFF,TGCGCCAGCAGCTTGATTAGCGGGAGCTACAATGAGCAGTTCTTC
15,many,TRBV7-7,TRBJ2-2,.,CASSLRGAKTGELFF,TGTGCTAGCAGCTTGAGAGGGGCAAAAACCGGGGAGCTGTTTTTT
14,many,TRBV5-1,TRBJ2-7,TRBD2,CASSLGDYSYEQYF,TGCGCCAGCAGCTTGGGGGACTACTCCTACGAGCAGTACTTC
16,many,TRBV7-2,TRBJ1-6,.,CASSLDSLTYNSPLHF,TGTGCCAGCAGCTTAGACAGCTTAACCTATAATTCACCCCTCCACTTT
13,many,TRBV10-3,TRBJ1-4,.,CAISEGPPEKLFF,TGTGCCATCAGTGAGGGGCCTCCCGAAAAACTGTTTTTT